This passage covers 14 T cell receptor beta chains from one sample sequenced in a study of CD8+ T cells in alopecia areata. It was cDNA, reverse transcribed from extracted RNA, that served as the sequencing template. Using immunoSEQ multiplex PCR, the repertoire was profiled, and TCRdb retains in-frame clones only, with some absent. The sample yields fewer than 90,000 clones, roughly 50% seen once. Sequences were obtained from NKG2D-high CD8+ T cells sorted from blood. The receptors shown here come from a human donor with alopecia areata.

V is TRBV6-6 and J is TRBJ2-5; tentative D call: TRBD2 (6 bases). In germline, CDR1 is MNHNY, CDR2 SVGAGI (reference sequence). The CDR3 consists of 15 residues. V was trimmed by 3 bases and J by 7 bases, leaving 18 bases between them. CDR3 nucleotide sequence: TGTGCCAGCAGTTATGTCACCGGGAGAGAGCGGACCCAGTACTTC. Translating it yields CASSYVTGRERTQYF.

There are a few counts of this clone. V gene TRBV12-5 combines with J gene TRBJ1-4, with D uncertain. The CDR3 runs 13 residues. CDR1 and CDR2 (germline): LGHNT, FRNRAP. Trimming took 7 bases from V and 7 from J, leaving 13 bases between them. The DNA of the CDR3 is TGTGCTAGTGACGGACCGGCGGGTGAAAAACTGTTTTTT. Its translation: CASDGPAGEKLFF.

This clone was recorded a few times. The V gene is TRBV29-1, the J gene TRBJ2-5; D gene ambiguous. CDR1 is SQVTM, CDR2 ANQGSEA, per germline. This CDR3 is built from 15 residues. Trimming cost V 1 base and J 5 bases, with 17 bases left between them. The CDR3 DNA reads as TGCAGCGTTGAAGGCCCGGCCGCCGTTGGGGAGACCCAGTACTTC. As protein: CSVEGPAAVGETQYF.

CDR3 protein: CASSQVIGDNEQFF. CDR3 sequence (DNA): TGTGCCAGCAGCCAAGTCATAGGGGACAATGAGCAGTTCTTC. This chain connects TRBV14 to TRBJ2-1, with a weak D call TRBD1 (5 bases). Per germline, CDR1 SGHDN and CDR2 FVKESK. This CDR3 is built from 14 residues. The germline V and J ends were trimmed by 1 base and 5 bases, with 9 bases remaining between them.

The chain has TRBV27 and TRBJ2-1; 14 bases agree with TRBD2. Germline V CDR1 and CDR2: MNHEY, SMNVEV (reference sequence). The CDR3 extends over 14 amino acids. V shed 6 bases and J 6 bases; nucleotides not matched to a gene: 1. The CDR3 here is CASRTSGGANEQFF. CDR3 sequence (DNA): TGTGCCAGCAGGACTAGCGGGGGGGCCAATGAGCAGTTCTTC.

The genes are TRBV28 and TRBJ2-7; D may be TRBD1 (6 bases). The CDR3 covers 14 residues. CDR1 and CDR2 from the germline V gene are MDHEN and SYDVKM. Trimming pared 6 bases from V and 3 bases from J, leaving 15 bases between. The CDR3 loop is CASRTIQGVYEQYF. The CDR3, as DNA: TGTGCCAGCAGGACAATACAGGGTGTCTACGAGCAGTACTTC.

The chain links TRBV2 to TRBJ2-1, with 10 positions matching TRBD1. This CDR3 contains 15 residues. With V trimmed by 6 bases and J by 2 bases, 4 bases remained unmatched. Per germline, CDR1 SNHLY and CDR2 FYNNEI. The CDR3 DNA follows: TGTGCCAGCAGGCAGGGACAGGGGACCTACAATGAGCAGTTCTTC. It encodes CASRQGQGTYNEQFF.

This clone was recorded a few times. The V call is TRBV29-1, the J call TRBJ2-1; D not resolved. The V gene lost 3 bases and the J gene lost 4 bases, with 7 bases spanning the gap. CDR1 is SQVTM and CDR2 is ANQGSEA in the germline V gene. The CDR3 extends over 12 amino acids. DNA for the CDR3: TGCAGCGTTGATGGGGATTACAATGAGCAGTTCTTC. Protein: CSVDGDYNEQFF.

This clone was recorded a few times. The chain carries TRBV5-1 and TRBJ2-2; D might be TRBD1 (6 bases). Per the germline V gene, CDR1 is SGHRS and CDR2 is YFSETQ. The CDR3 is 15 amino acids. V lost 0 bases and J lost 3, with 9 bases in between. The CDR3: CASSLANRDTGELFF. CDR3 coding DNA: TGCGCCAGCAGCTTGGCCAACAGGGACACCGGGGAGCTGTTTTTT.

The CDR3 sequence is CASSSGSYGGYTF. CDR3 bases: TGCGCCAGCAGTTCAGGGAGTTATGGGGGCTACACCTTC. The chain combines TRBV10-2 with TRBJ1-2; tentatively, D is TRBD1 (5 bases). The length of the CDR3 is 13 residues. The germline V gene has CDR1 WSHSY and CDR2 SAAADI. V gave up 5 bases and J gave up 8 bases, with 15 bases separating them.

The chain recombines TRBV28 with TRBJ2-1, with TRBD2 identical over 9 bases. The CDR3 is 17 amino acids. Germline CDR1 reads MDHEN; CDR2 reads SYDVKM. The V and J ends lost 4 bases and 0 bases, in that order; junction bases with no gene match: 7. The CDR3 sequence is CASSSRAGGSSYNEQFF. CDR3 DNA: TGTGCCAGCAGTTCGCGTGCGGGAGGGAGCTCCTACAATGAGCAGTTCTTC.

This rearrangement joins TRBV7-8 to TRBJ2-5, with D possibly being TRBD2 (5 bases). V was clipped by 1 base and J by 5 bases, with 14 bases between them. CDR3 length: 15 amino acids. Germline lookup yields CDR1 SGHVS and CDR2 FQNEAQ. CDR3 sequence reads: CASSLDVRELETQYF. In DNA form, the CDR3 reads TGTGCCAGCAGCTTAGATGTCCGGGAATTGGAGACCCAGTACTTC.

The CDR3 is CASSLDPYQETQYF. CDR3 bases: TGTGCCAGCAGCCTGGACCCGTACCAAGAGACCCAGTACTTC. The J gene is TRBJ2-5, the V gene TRBV7-2; D uncertain. Germline V gene data show CDR1 as SGHTA and CDR2 as FQGNSA. This CDR3 has 14 amino acids. The V gene lost 5 bases and the J gene lost 0 bases, with 10 bases spanning the gap.

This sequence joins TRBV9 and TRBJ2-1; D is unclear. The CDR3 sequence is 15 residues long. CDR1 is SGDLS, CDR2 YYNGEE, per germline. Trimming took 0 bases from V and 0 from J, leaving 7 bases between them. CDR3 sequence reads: CASSVAADSYNEQFF. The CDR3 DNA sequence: TGTGCCAGCAGCGTAGCGGCGGACTCCTACAATGAGCAGTTCTTC.